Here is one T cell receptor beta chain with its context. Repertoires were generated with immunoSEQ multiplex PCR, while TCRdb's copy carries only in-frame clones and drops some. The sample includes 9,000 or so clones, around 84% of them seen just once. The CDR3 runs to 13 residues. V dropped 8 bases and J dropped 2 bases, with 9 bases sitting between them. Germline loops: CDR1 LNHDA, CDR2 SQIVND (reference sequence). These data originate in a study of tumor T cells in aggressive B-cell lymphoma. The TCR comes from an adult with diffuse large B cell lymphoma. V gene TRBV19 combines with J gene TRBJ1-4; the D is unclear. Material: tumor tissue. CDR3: CASGEVTNEKLFF. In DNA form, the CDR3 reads TGTGCCAGTGGAGAAGTGACTAATGAAAAACTGTTTTTT.